This T cell receptor (beta chain) was captured by sequencing in a study of cytomegalovirus exposure and HLA in healthy donors. The PCR made use of 60 Vbeta and 13 Jbeta primers. Per the authors' pipeline: Unique TCR beta chains numbered roughly 84 million in a later analysis, with roughly 10 million shared. Produced via immunoSEQ multiplex PCR; TCRdb's table is partial and in-frame only. V and J calls and clone size are as listed in that table; D and trimming were resolved from the DNA. This table has 150,000 to 200,000 clones, approximately 80% appearing once. The V gene's germline CDR1 is LGHNA and CDR2 YSLEER. The CDR3 loop spans 17 amino acids. V was pared by 5 bases and J by 0 bases, with 18 bases between.

The sequence was obtained from a male donor in good health and CMV-seropositive. The V call is TRBV4-3, the J call TRBJ2-3; the D gene is possibly TRBD2 (7 bases). Material: PBMCs. The CDR3 nucleotides read TGCGCCAGCAGCTTTGGCGGCGGGGGCGAAAGCACAGATACGCAGTATTTT. As protein: CASSFGGGGESTDTQYF.